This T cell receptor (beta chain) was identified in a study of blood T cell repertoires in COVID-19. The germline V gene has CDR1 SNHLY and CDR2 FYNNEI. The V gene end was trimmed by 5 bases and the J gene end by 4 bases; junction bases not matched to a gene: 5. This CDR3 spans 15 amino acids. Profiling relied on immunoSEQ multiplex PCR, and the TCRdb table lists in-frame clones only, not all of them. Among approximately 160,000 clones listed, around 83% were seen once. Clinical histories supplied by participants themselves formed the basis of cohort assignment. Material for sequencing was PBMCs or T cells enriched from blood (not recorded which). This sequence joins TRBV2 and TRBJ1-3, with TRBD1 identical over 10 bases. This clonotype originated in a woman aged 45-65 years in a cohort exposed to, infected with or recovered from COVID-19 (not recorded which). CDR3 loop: CASSSGTGEGNTIYF. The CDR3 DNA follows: TGTGCCAGCAGTTCCGGGACAGGGGAAGGAAACACCATATATTTT.